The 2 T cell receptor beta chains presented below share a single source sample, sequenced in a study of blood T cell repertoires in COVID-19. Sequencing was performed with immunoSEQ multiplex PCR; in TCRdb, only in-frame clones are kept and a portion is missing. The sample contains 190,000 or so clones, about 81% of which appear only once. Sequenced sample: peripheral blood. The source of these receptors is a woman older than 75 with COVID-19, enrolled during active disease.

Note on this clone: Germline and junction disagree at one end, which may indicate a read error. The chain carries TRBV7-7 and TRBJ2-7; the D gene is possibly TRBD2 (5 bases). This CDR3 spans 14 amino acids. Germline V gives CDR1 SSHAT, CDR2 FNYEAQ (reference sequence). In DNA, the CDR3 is TGTGCTAGCAGCCCAGGACTGAGCTCCTACGAGCAGTACTTC. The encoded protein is CASSPGLSSYEQYF.

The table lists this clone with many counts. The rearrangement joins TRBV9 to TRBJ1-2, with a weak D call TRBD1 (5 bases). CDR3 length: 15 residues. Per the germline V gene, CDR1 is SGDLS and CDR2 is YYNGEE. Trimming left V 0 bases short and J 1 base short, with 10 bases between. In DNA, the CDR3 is TGTGCCAGCAGCGTAGACCTCCAGGGTAACTATGGCTACACCTTC. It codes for CASSVDLQGNYGYTF.